These 23 T cell receptor beta chains originate from one sample sequenced in a study of beta chain features in type 1 diabetes. Study results and limitations: Type 1 diabetes patients showed a moderate but significant shortening of TCRB CDR3s in all four CD4+ subsets.

cDNA synthesis used the whole RNA isolate, giving expressed TCRB sequences. Method: immunoSEQ multiplex PCR; TCRdb's copy keeps in-frame clones and lacks some. Here the sample spans about 270,000 clones, 14% being singletons. Their antigen targets remain unknown. The sample taken for sequencing was naive CD4+ T cells from blood. Receptors were obtained from a man between 25 and 39 years old with type 1 diabetes.

There are a few counts of this clone. The chain employs TRBV27 and TRBJ2-4; possible D gene TRBD2, 6 bases. The CDR3 covers 15 residues. Between the trimmed V and J ends, which lost 5 bases and 0 bases, there was a span of 11 bases. Germline CDR1 reads MNHEY; CDR2 reads SMNVEV (reference sequence). CDR3 in amino acids: CASSPPGLAKNIQYF. Written as DNA, the CDR3 is TGTGCCAGCAGTCCGCCGGGACTAGCCAAAAACATTCAGTACTTC.

V gene TRBV10-3 combines with J gene TRBJ1-3, with unresolved D. The CDR3 covers 15 residues. V lost 0 bases, J lost 2 bases, and 8 bases lay in between. The V gene's germline CDR1 is ENHRY and CDR2 SYGVKD. CDR3 in DNA: TGTGCCATCAGTGAGTCGATGAGTACTGGAAACACCATATATTTT. Translated, it gives CAISESMSTGNTIYF.

Only a few counts were recorded for this clone. This CDR3 is also generated by other DNA sequences in the sample. This sequence joins TRBV7-9 and TRBJ1-1; D is possibly TRBD1 (6 bases). CDR1 SEHNR and CDR2 FQNEAQ come from the germline V gene (reference sequence). Deletions cut 5 bases from V and 1 base from J, with 8 bases between. This CDR3 region has 13 residues. The CDR3 sequence: CASSLGQNTEAFF. CDR3 sequence (DNA): TGTGCCAGCAGCCTGGGACAGAACACTGAAGCTTTCTTT.

This clone was detected only a few times. The V gene is TRBV5-6, the J gene TRBJ1-2, with D possibly being TRBD1 (6 bases). This CDR3 has 15 amino acids. Germline V gene lookup returns CDR1 SGHDT and CDR2 YYEEEE. Trimming pared 3 bases from V and 4 bases from J, leaving 16 bases between. Here the CDR3 reads CASSWAWTESYGYTF. The CDR3 DNA follows: TGTGCCAGCAGCTGGGCCTGGACAGAAAGCTATGGCTACACCTTC.

The chain recombines TRBV5-6 with TRBJ2-1; 12 bases map to TRBD2. The CDR3 totals 16 residues. The V and J ends lost 4 bases and 8 bases, in that order; junction bases with no gene match: 10. Germline V gene data show CDR1 as SGHDT and CDR2 as YYEEEE. The CDR3 bases are TGTGCCAGCAGCACCTCGACTAGCGGGAGTTTTGATGAGCAGTTCTTC. Amino acid sequence: CASSTSTSGSFDEQFF.

This clone appeared a few times. The chain is built from TRBV4-2 and TRBJ2-7; TRBD2 matches at 11 bases. The V and J ends lost 1 base and 5 bases, in that order; junction bases with no gene match: 7. Looked up from germline, CDR1 is LGHNA and CDR2 is YNFKEQ. The CDR3 contains 16 residues. The CDR3 reads CASSQVTSGSRNEQYF. The CDR3 DNA sequence: TGTGCCAGCAGCCAAGTAACTAGCGGGAGTCGTAACGAGCAGTACTTC.

This clone was seen a few times. The chain has TRBV7-9 and TRBJ2-5, with D possibly matching TRBD2 (6 bases). The CDR3 is 14 residues long. V shed 5 bases and J shed 7 bases, with 17 bases lying between them. Germline CDR1 SEHNR, CDR2 FQNEAQ (reference sequence). DNA for the CDR3: TGTGCCAGCAGCATTAGCGGCAGCAGGTGGACCCAGTACTTC. It encodes CASSISGSRWTQYF.

This clone has more than one count but fewer than ten. This sequence joins TRBV4-3 and TRBJ2-2; 8 bases fit TRBD1. V lost 3 bases and J lost 5; bases outside the gene matches: 11. The CDR3 is made up of 17 amino acids. Germline V gene data show CDR1 as LGHNA and CDR2 as YSLEER. CDR3 loop: CASSQALGQGATGELFF. The CDR3 coding sequence is TGCGCCAGCAGCCAGGCCCTGGGGCAGGGGGCGACCGGGGAGCTGTTTTTT.

The chain is built from TRBV2 and TRBJ1-2; 8 positions agree with TRBD1. V shed 5 bases, J shed 3 bases, and the junction held 8 bases outside the gene matches. Looked up from germline, CDR1 is SNHLY and CDR2 is FYNNEI. CDR3 length: 15 residues. CDR3 sequence reads: CASSPGQGRDYGYTF. The CDR3 region has the DNA TGTGCCAGCAGTCCAGGACAGGGTCGGGACTATGGCTACACCTTC.

V usage is TRBV6-5 and J usage is TRBJ1-2, with D perhaps TRBD1 (6 bases). This CDR3 contains 16 residues. Between the trimmed V and J ends, which lost 0 bases and 7 bases, there was a span of 18 bases. CDR1 and CDR2 (germline): MNHEY, SVGAGI. The CDR3 loop is CASSYSRGGGSGGYTF. For the CDR3, the DNA is TGTGCCAGCAGTTACTCGAGGGGGGGAGGTTCAGGTGGCTACACCTTC.

The chain employs TRBV6-5 and TRBJ2-5, with 9 nucleotides matching TRBD2. V dropped 4 bases and J dropped 5; count of bases not matched to a gene: 8. The CDR3 consists of 15 residues. Germline CDR1 is MNHEY and CDR2 is SVGAGI. CDR3 in DNA: TGTGCCAGCAGTTCCTGGGCTAGCGGGGAGGAGACCCAGTACTTC. Amino acid sequence: CASSSWASGEETQYF.

This clone turned up a few times. The chain has TRBV18 and TRBJ1-1; D perhaps matches TRBD1 (6 bases). The CDR3 runs 15 residues. Germline V CDR1 and CDR2: KGHSH, LQKENI. Trimming stripped 5 bases from V and 1 base from J, with 14 bases between. The CDR3 DNA sequence: TGTGCCAGCTCAGTACAGGGTTTGGAGAACACTGAAGCTTTCTTT. This translates into CASSVQGLENTEAFF.

This chain uses TRBV13 with TRBJ2-7, with 14 bases matching TRBD2. Germline V lookup: CDR1 PRHDT, CDR2 FYEKMQ (reference sequence). Unmatched junction bases numbered 8, after V lost 2 bases and J lost 5 bases. There are 17 residues in the CDR3. The CDR3 DNA reads as TGTGCCAGCAGCTTAAGACTAGCGGGAGGGCCTTTAGACGAGCAGTACTTC. It specifies CASSLRLAGGPLDEQYF.

This clone was counted only a few times. The CDR3 sequence: CAISPGTSGVGDTQYF. The CDR3 DNA reads TGTGCCATCAGTCCCGGGACTAGCGGGGTAGGAGATACGCAGTATTTT. The V gene is TRBV10-3, the J gene TRBJ2-3, with 13 bases lining up with TRBD2. After removal of 5 bases from V and 5 bases from J, the junction contained 7 bases not matched to a gene. From germline, CDR1 is ENHRY and CDR2 SYGVKD. The CDR3 consists of 16 residues.

The rearrangement links TRBV30 to TRBJ2-7, with D hard to call. V was clipped by 0 bases and J by 0 bases, with 15 bases between them. Germline loops: CDR1 GTSNPN, CDR2 SVGIG (reference sequence). This CDR3 has 16 residues. The CDR3 DNA sequence: TGTGCCTGGAGTGTAAGAGTAGGCAGGCTCTCCTACGAGCAGTACTTC. This sequence encodes CAWSVRVGRLSYEQYF.

The chain couples TRBV29-1 to TRBJ1-4, with 9 bases matching TRBD1. Germline loops: CDR1 SQVTM, CDR2 ANQGSEA. Losses at the gene ends were 4 bases for V and 3 bases for J; bases not matched to a gene: 0. There are 13 residues in the CDR3. CDR3 amino acids: CSVGQGANEKLFF. As DNA, the CDR3 is TGCAGCGTTGGACAGGGGGCTAATGAAAAACTGTTTTTT.

This clone occurred a few times. The rearrangement joins TRBV7-2 to TRBJ2-5, with 7 positions matching TRBD1. V dropped 3 bases and J dropped 4; count of bases not matched to a gene: 2. Germline V CDR1 and CDR2: SGHTA, FQGNSA. The CDR3 consists of 13 residues. The CDR3 sequence: CASSFAGGETQYF. The CDR3 DNA is TGTGCCAGCAGCTTTGCAGGGGGAGAGACCCAGTACTTC.

This clone was picked up a small number of times. This chain connects TRBV18 to TRBJ2-2; TRBD2 agrees at 12 bases. This CDR3 is 17 amino acids long. Germline V gene lookup returns CDR1 KGHSH and CDR2 LQKENI. V lost 3 bases and J lost 1; bases outside the gene matches: 3. The CDR3 DNA is TGTGCCAGCTCACCGACTAGCGGGAGTTTGAACACCGGGGAGCTGTTTTTT. Translated: CASSPTSGSLNTGELFF.

A remark on this clone: A read error may account for a junction end that differs from germline. The chain has TRBV11-2 and TRBJ2-4; 7 bases map to TRBD1. CDR3 length: 12 amino acids. The germline CDR1 and CDR2 sequences are SGHAT and FQNNGV. The CDR3 protein is CASSIDRVEKYF. The CDR3 DNA sequence: TGTGCCAGCAGCATAGACAGGGTAGAAAAGTACTTC.

This chain joins TRBV5-1 and TRBJ2-1, with 8 bases fitting TRBD2. This CDR3 contains 14 residues. Germline values: CDR1 SGHRS, CDR2 YFSETQ. With V trimmed by 3 bases and J by 7 bases, 6 bases remained unmatched. CDR3 sequence reads: CASSSRTSSNEQFF. CDR3 nucleotide sequence: TGCGCCAGCAGCTCTCGGACTAGCTCGAATGAGCAGTTCTTC.

In this sample, this clone turned up a few times. The rearrangement joins TRBV5-1 to TRBJ2-5; 8 bases are a match to TRBD2. V gave up 0 bases and J gave up 5 bases; unmatched junction bases: 3. Germline loops: CDR1 SGHRS, CDR2 YFSETQ. The CDR3 spans 14 residues. The CDR3 here is CASSLVTSEETQYF. In nucleotides, the CDR3 is TGCGCCAGCAGCTTGGTGACTAGCGAGGAGACCCAGTACTTC.

The chain combines TRBV6-6 with TRBJ2-5; 7 bases are shared with TRBD2. The length of the CDR3 is 14 residues. Per germline, CDR1 MNHNY and CDR2 SVGAGI (reference sequence). J gave up 4 bases and V 5 bases, and 7 bases lay outside the gene matches. CDR3 loop: CASSPAGDGETQYF. The CDR3 DNA reads TGTGCCAGCAGTCCGGCGGGAGATGGAGAGACCCAGTACTTC.

This sequence joins TRBV5-4 and TRBJ2-7, with D perhaps TRBD1 (5 bases). From germline, CDR1 is SGHNT and CDR2 YYREEE (reference sequence). There are 15 residues in the CDR3. Trimming took 5 bases from V and 2 from J, leaving 17 bases between them. In DNA form, the CDR3 reads TGTGCCAGCAGTGCGGACATCGCGACAACCTACGAGCAGTACTTC. Translated, it gives CASSADIATTYEQYF.